This T cell receptor beta chain is drawn from a study of blood T cell repertoires in COVID-19. Turning to the study itself: Researchers got acute and convalescent COVID-19 samples from the United States, Italy and Spain. From T cells, B-cell-depleted T cells, or PBMCs came the material, which was cDNA or gDNA.

Followed longitudinally, the Seattle patients had been enrolled during active infection. V trimming: 0 bases; J trimming: 3 bases; junction bases outside the gene matches: 5. CDR1 is SEHNR and CDR2 is FQNEAQ in the germline V gene (reference sequence). The CDR3 has 17 residues. Per the original data handling: Amplification with reference gene primers provided the estimates of nucleated cell counts. Profiled with immunoSEQ multiplex PCR; TCRdb holds only in-frame clones, not every one. V and J calls and clone size are those listed in that table; D and trimming were worked out from the DNA. The sample lists roughly 200,000 clones, roughly four fifths occurring once.

Sequencing was performed on peripheral blood. This TCR was sampled from a woman between 35 and 50 years old with COVID-19, enrolled during active disease. This chain connects TRBV7-9 to TRBJ2-6; the match to TRBD1 covers 7 bases. CDR3 sequence reads: CASSLAVGQFGANVLTF. The DNA for the CDR3 is TGTGCCAGCAGCTTAGCGGTGGGACAGTTTGGGGCCAACGTCCTGACTTTC.